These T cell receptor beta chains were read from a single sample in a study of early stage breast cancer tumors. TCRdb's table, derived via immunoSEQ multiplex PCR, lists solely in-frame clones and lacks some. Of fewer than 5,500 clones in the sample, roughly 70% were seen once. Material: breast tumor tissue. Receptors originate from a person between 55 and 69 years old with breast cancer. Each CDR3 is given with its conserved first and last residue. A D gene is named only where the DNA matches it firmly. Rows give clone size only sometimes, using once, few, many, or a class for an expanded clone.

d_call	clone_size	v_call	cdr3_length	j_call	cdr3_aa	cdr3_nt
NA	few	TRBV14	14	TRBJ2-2	CASSPFRRTGELFF	TGTGCCAGCAGCCCCTTTAGGAGGACCGGGGAGCTGTTTTTT
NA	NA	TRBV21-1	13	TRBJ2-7	CASNPRVGPEQYF	TGTGCCAGCAACCCGAGGGTGGGGCCCGAGCAGTACTTC
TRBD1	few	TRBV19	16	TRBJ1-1	CASSIDWTGFLAEAFF	TGTGCCAGTAGTATAGATTGGACAGGGTTTCTAGCTGAAGCTTTCTTT
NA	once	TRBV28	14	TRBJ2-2	CASSLLDYTGELFF	TGTGCCAGCAGTTTACTTGACTACACCGGGGAGCTGTTTTTT
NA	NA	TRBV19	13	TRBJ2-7	CASSKQASYEQYF	TGTGCCAGTAGTAAACAGGCCTCCTACGAGCAGTACTTC
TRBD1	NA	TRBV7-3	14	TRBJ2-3	CASSFGQGADTQYF	TGTGCCAGCAGTTTCGGACAGGGAGCAGATACGCAGTATTTT
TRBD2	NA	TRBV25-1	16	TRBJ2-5	CASSDRRLAAQETQYF	TGTGCCAGCAGTGACCGACGACTAGCAGCCCAAGAGACCCAGTACTTC
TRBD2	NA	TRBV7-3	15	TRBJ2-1	CASSLGLAGYNEQFF	TGTGCCAGCAGCTTGGGACTAGCGGGCTACAATGAGCAGTTCTTC
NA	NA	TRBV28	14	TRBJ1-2	CASSVTGFNYGYTF	TGTGCCAGCAGTGTCACAGGGTTTAACTATGGCTACACCTTC
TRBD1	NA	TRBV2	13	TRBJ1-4	CASRLGQGEKLFF	TGTGCCAGCAGACTCGGACAGGGGGAAAAACTGTTTTTT
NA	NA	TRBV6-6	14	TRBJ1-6	CASSNRDTNSPLHF	TGTGCCAGCAGTAACCGGGACACGAACTCACCCCTCCACTTT
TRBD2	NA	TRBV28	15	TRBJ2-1	CASSPLAGGYNEQFF	TGTGCCAGCAGTCCCCTAGCGGGAGGATACAATGAGCAGTTCTTC
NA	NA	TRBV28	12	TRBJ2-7	CASSNRGYEQYF	TGTGCCAGCAGCAACCGAGGCTACGAGCAGTACTTC
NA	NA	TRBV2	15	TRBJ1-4	CASNQISGGNEKLFF	TGTGCCAGCAATCAGATATCCGGAGGCAATGAAAAACTGTTTTTT
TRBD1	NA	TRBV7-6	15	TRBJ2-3	CASSTGTVSTDTQYF	TGTGCCAGCAGCACCGGGACAGTGAGCACAGATACGCAGTATTTT
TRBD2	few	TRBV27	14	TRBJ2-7	CASSLFSGRYEQYF	TGTGCCAGCAGTTTATTTAGCGGGAGGTACGAGCAGTACTTC
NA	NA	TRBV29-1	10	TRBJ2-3	CSVALDTQYF	TGCAGCGTTGCGTTAGATACGCAGTATTTT
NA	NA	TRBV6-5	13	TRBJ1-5	CASRQGDNQPQHF	TGTGCCAGCCGTCAGGGAGACAATCAGCCCCAGCATTTT
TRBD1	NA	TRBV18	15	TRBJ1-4	CASSPRTGIDEKLFF	TGTGCCAGCTCACCCAGGACAGGGATTGATGAAAAACTGTTTTTT
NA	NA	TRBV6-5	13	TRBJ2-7	CASSYGVDYEQYF	TGTGCCAGCAGTTACGGCGTAGACTACGAGCAGTACTTC
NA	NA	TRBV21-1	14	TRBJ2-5	CASSHRVAGETQYF	TGTGCCAGCAGCCACAGGGTTGCAGGAGAGACCCAGTACTTC
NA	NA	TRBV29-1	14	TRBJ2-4	CSASRGPSENIQYF	TGCAGCGCTTCGCGGGGGCCGTCCGAAAACATTCAGTACTTC
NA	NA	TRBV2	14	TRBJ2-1	CASVGGLPRNEQFF	TGTGCCAGCGTGGGGGGCCTCCCCCGCAATGAGCAGTTCTTC
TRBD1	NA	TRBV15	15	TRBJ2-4	CATSRAGTGGNIQYF	TGTGCCACCAGCAGAGCCGGGACAGGGGGAAACATTCAGTACTTC
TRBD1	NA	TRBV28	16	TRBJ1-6	CASSTPGQGTNSPLHF	TGTGCCAGCAGCACCCCGGGACAGGGGACCAATTCACCCCTCCACTTT
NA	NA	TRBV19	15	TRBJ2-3	CASSINGPRADTQYF	TGTGCCAGTAGTATAAATGGGCCCCGCGCAGATACGCAGTATTTT
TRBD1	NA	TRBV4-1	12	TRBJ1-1	CASSHPGQLPFF	TGCGCCAGCAGCCACCCGGGACAGTTACCTTTCTTT
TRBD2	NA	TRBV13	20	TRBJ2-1	CASSLYTRTSGRASYNEQFF	TGTGCCAGCAGCCTATACACACGGACTAGCGGGAGGGCCTCCTACAATGAGCAGTTCTTC
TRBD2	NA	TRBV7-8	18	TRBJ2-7	CASSLAMGSGVSSYEQYF	TGTGCCAGCAGCTTAGCGATGGGTAGCGGGGTCAGCTCCTACGAGCAGTACTTC
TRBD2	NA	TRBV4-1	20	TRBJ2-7	CASSQGQGGTRPFLSYEQYF	TGCGCCAGCAGCCAAGGCCAGGGAGGGACTAGGCCTTTCCTCTCCTACGAGCAGTACTTC
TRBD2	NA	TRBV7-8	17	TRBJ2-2	CASSSRVGGGNTGELFF	TGTGCCAGCAGCTCCCGGGTGGGCGGGGGTAACACCGGGGAGCTGTTTTTT
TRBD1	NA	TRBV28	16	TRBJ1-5	CASSPGGVELNQPQHF	TGTGCCAGCAGCCCAGGGGGGGTAGAACTCAATCAGCCCCAGCATTTT
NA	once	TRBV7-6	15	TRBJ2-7	CASSLGAGSAYEQYF	TGTGCCAGCAGCTTAGGGGCGGGAAGCGCCTACGAGCAGTACTTC
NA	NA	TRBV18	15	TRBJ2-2	CASSPRAANTGELFF	TGTGCCAGCTCACCGCGGGCGGCGAACACCGGGGAGCTGTTTTTT
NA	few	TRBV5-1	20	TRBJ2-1	CASSPRGQVSGLSSYNEQFF	TGCGCCAGCAGCCCCAGGGGTCAGGTCAGTGGGTTGAGCTCCTACAATGAGCAGTTCTTC
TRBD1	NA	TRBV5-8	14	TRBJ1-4	CASRLTGAGEKLFF	TGTGCCAGCAGACTAACAGGGGCCGGTGAAAAACTGTTTTTT
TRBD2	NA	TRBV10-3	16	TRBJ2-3	CAIRSRTSGGPDTQYF	TGTGCCATCAGGTCAAGGACTAGCGGGGGCCCAGATACGCAGTATTTT
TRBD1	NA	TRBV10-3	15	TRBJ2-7	CAISELDRTSYEQYF	TGTGCCATCAGTGAATTGGACAGGACCTCCTACGAGCAGTACTTC
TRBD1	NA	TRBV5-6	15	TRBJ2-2	CASSPMTGGTGELFF	TGTGCCAGCAGCCCGATGACAGGGGGTACCGGGGAGCTGTTTTTT
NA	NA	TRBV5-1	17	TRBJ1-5	CASSLGPPVDSNQPQHF	TGCGCCAGCAGCTTGGGTCCTCCAGTGGATAGCAATCAGCCCCAGCATTTT
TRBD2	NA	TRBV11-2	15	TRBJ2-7	CASSFGRGVTYEQYF	TGTGCCAGCAGCTTCGGTCGGGGGGTGACCTACGAGCAGTACTTC
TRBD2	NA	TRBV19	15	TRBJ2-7	CASSTPSGSSYEQYF	TGTGCCAGTAGTACCCCTAGCGGGAGCTCCTACGAGCAGTACTTC
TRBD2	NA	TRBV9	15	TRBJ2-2	CASSPGGGRTGELFF	TGTGCCAGCAGCCCTGGCGGGGGTCGGACCGGGGAGCTGTTTTTT
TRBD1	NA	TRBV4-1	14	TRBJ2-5	CASSPPGQPLAQYF	TGCGCCAGCAGCCCTCCGGGACAGCCTCTGGCCCAGTACTTC
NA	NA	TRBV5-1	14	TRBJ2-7	CASSSTTTGYEQYF	TGCGCCAGCAGCTCAACCACGACAGGCTACGAGCAGTACTTC
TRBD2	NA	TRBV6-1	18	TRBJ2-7	CASSESVAGAMGIVKQYF	TGTGCCAGCAGTGAATCCGTAGCGGGGGCTATGGGCATCGTTAAGCAGTACTTC
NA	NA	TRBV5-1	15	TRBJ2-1	CASSPAGAVGNEQFF	TGCGCCAGCAGCCCGGCCGGGGCCGTTGGCAATGAGCAGTTCTTC
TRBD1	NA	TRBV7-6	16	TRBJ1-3	CASIRGTGGSGNTIYF	TGTGCCAGCATCCGAGGGACAGGGGGCTCTGGAAACACCATATATTTT
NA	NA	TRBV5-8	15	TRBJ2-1	CASSLGLRGGNEQFF	TGTGCCAGCAGCTTGGGACTCCGGGGCGGCAATGAGCAGTTCTTC
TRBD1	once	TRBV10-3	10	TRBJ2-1	CAIGTGEQFF	TGTGCCATCGGGACAGGGGAGCAGTTCTTC
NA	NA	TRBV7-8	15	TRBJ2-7	CASSGITGDSYEQYF	TGTGCCAGCAGCGGCATAACAGGAGATTCCTACGAGCAGTACTTC